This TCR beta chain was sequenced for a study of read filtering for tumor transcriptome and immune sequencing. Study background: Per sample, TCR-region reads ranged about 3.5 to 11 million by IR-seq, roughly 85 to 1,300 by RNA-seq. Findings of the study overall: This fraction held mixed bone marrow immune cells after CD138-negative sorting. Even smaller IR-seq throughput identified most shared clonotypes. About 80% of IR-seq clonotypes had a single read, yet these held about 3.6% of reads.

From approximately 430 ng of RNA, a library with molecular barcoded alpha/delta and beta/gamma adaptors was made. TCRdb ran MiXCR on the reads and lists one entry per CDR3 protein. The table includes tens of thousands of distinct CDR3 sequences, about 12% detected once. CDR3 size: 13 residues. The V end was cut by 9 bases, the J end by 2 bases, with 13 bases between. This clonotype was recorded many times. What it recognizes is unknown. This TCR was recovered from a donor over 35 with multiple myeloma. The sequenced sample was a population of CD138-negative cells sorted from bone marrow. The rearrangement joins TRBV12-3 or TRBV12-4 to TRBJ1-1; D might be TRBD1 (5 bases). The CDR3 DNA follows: TGTGCCAGTATTGACAGATCAAACACTGAAGCTTTCTTT. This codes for CASIDRSNTEAFF.